These 32 T cell receptor beta chains share one sample of origin, sequenced in a study of T cells in Graves' hyperthyroidism and ophthalmopathy. TCR beta CDR3 regions were amplified from RNA. HTBI primers were employed in a first-round RT-PCR of the TCR CDR3. MiXCR was run by TCRdb on the multiplex PCR reads, yielding one entry per CDR3 protein. The sample has around 200,000 distinct CDR3 sequences; around 18% are singletons. What was sequenced was blood. These receptors originate from a middle-aged man with Graves' hyperthyroidism.

This clonotype has a handful of counts. The chain links TRBV12-3 or TRBV12-4 to TRBJ2-7; tentatively, D is TRBD2 (6 bases). V dropped 7 bases and J dropped 7 bases, with 20 bases sitting between them. The CDR3 is 14 amino acids. The CDR3 protein is CASKPAGKPGEQYF. CDR3 DNA: TGTGCCAGCAAGCCGGCGGGGAAGCCCGGAGAGCAGTACTTC.

This clonotype has at least ten counts. The chain joins TRBV13 to TRBJ2-7; 9 nucleotides line up with TRBD1. The germline gives CDR1 PRHDT, CDR2 FYEKMQ (reference sequence). This CDR3 has 15 amino acids. V dropped 1 base and J dropped 5; count of bases not matched to a gene: 6. The CDR3 DNA reads TGTGCCAGCAGCTTAGAAATACAGGGGGCAGACGAGCAGTACTTC. It translates to CASSLEIQGADEQYF.

This clonotype has ten or more counts. The chain couples TRBV6-1 to TRBJ1-1; TRBD1 is a possible D gene (6 bases). Germline V CDR1 and CDR2: MNHNS, SASEGT. The CDR3 is 14 amino acids. V lost 7 bases, J lost 5 bases, and 17 bases lay in between. The CDR3 DNA follows: TGTGCCAGCACCCCCCCGGGGGCAAGGACTGAAGCTTTCTTT. This encodes CASTPPGARTEAFF.

In its sample, this clonotype was seen many times. Here the CDR3 DNA reads TGCAGTGCTAGTGGGTCGGGGGGGTGGTATGGCTACACCTTC. As protein: CSASGSGGWYGYTF. The chain combines TRBV20-1 with TRBJ1-2; D is possibly TRBD1 (5 bases). In germline, CDR1 is DFQATT, CDR2 SNEGSKA (reference sequence). The CDR3 is 14 amino acids. Trimming cost V 3 bases and J 5 bases, with 16 bases left between them.

This clonotype was recorded at least ten times. The rearrangement joins TRBV20-1 to TRBJ1-1, with D possibly being TRBD1 (5 bases). There are 13 residues in the CDR3. V gave up 3 bases and J gave up 1 base, with 9 bases separating them. Looked up from germline, CDR1 is DFQATT and CDR2 is SNEGSKA (reference sequence). CDR3 amino acids: CSASGQENTEAFF. The CDR3 DNA follows: TGCAGTGCTAGCGGACAAGAGAACACTGAAGCTTTCTTT.

This rearrangement joins TRBV7-9 to TRBJ1-3, with D perhaps TRBD1 (6 bases). V lost 6 bases, J lost 0 bases, and 21 bases lay in between. The CDR3 runs 18 residues. Germline V gene lookup returns CDR1 SEHNR and CDR2 FQNEAQ (reference sequence). CDR3 coding DNA: TGTGCCAGCAGACATAGAAACAGGGAAACTACCTCTGGAAACACCATATATTTT. This codes for CASRHRNRETTSGNTIYF.

The sample holds many counts of this clonotype. The rearrangement uses TRBV3-1 and TRBJ2-1; a weak D match, TRBD1 (6 bases). Looked up from germline, CDR1 is LGHDT and CDR2 is YNNKEL (reference sequence). Trimming removed 1 base from V and 13 bases from J, with 8 bases in between. This CDR3 has 11 residues. Here the CDR3 DNA reads TGTGCCAGCAGCCAAGTGGGACAACAGTTCTTC. This sequence encodes CASSQVGQQFF.

This clonotype was picked up many times. The chain is built from TRBV6-1 and TRBJ1-5, with 7 bases aligning to TRBD1. The ends lost 9 bases at V and 7 bases at J; junction bases unmatched: 15. Germline values: CDR1 MNHNS, CDR2 SASEGT. The CDR3 has 15 amino acids. The CDR3 here is CASIAEAGGGQPQHF. CDR3 sequence (DNA): TGTGCCAGTATAGCAGAGGCAGGGGGGGGGCAGCCCCAGCATTTT.

V is TRBV4-1 and J is TRBJ2-5; 10 bases align to TRBD2. Germline V gene data show CDR1 as MGHRA and CDR2 as YSYEKL. V shed 0 bases and J 2 bases; nucleotides not matched to a gene: 9. This CDR3 comprises 18 residues. The CDR3 loop reads CASSQDGASGGPQETQYF. The CDR3, as DNA: TGCGCCAGCAGCCAAGATGGGGCTAGCGGGGGACCACAAGAGACCCAGTACTTC.

On this clonotype: This clone may be a read error of a much larger clone one base away. The gene calls are TRBV29-1 and TRBJ1-2; D perhaps matches TRBD1 (6 bases). The CDR3 extends over 13 amino acids. V lost 4 bases and J 4 bases, leaving 13 bases between the germline ends. CDR1 SQVTM and CDR2 ANQGSEA come from the germline V gene. The CDR3 nucleotides are TGCAGCGTTGGACGTGACAGGAGCTATGGCTACACCTTC. This encodes CSVGRDRSYGYTF. Combining the CDR3 with reference TRBV29-1 and TRBJ1-2 gives the whole variable domain SAVISQKPSRDICQRGTSLTIQCQVDSQVTMMFWYRQQPGQSLTLIATANQGSEATYESGFVIDKFPISRPNLTFSTLTVSNMSPEDSSIYLCSVGRDRSYGYTFGSGTRLTVV.

V and J are TRBV7-2 and TRBJ2-5; D may be TRBD1 (5 bases). CDR3 length equals 17 residues. Germline V gives CDR1 SGHTA, CDR2 FQGNSA. The V and J ends lost 1 base and 0 bases respectively, with 15 bases between them. CDR3 region: CASSLVVGRAYQETQYF. The CDR3 nucleotides read TGTGCCAGCAGCTTAGTCGTAGGCAGGGCGTACCAAGAGACCCAGTACTTC.

V usage is TRBV29-1 and J usage is TRBJ2-2; D remains ambiguous. The V and J ends lost 3 bases and 6 bases respectively, with 5 bases between them. The CDR3 totals 11 residues. CDR1 and CDR2 from the germline V gene are SQVTM and ANQGSEA. CDR3 protein: CSVDSAGELFF. The CDR3 bases are TGCAGCGTTGACTCGGCCGGGGAGCTGTTTTTT.

This clonotype has a count of ten or more. V gene TRBV28 combines with J gene TRBJ2-5; 16 nucleotides align to TRBD2. Germline CDR1 reads MDHEN; CDR2 reads SYDVKM. The CDR3 sequence is 16 residues long. Trimming cost V 5 bases and J 7 bases; bases outside gene matches: 7. CDR3 coding DNA: TGTGCCAGCAGTCCAGGGACTAGCGGGGGGGAGATGACCCAGTACTTC. Amino acids: CASSPGTSGGEMTQYF.

There are many counts of this clonotype. In nucleotides, the CDR3 is TGTGCCAGCAGCCAAAGCCGCAACGGAAAACTGTTTTTT. As protein: CASSQSRNGKLFF. V and J are TRBV3-1 and TRBJ1-4; D is undetermined. Germline V gives CDR1 LGHDT, CDR2 YNNKEL (reference sequence). CDR3 length equals 13 residues. Trimming pared 2 bases from V and 10 bases from J, leaving 11 bases between.

This clonotype was recorded many times. The rearrangement links TRBV11-2 to TRBJ1-2, with D unclear. V shed 2 bases and J shed 3 bases, with 13 bases lying between them. Germline loops: CDR1 SGHAT, CDR2 FQNNGV. There are 15 residues in the CDR3. This CDR3 is CASSLSYSGDYGYTF. DNA of the CDR3: TGTGCCAGCAGCTTATCCTACTCAGGAGACTATGGCTACACCTTC.

This clonotype was detected many times. V is TRBV7-8 and J is TRBJ2-6; D gene unclear. The V end lost 2 bases, the J end lost 3 bases, and 8 bases lay between the germline ends. The CDR3 totals 15 residues. Germline assignment: CDR1 SGHVS and CDR2 FQNEAQ. DNA of the CDR3: TGTGCCAGCAGCTTAAGGTTGAGTGGGGCCAACGTCCTGACTTTC. Protein sequence: CASSLRLSGANVLTF.

This clonotype was recorded at least ten times. The CDR3 spells CASSLGLADNEQFF. CDR3 sequence (DNA): TGTGCCAGCAGTTTAGGGCTAGCGGACAATGAGCAGTTCTTC. This chain uses TRBV12-3 or TRBV12-4 with TRBJ2-1; 7 nucleotides align to TRBD2. The CDR3 is 14 amino acids. V gave up 1 base and J gave up 5 bases; unmatched junction bases: 2.

This clonotype appeared many times. The J gene is TRBJ2-2, the V gene TRBV18; D not certain. The CDR3 covers 14 residues. Germline loops: CDR1 KGHSH, CDR2 LQKENI. Deletions cut 2 bases from V and 6 bases from J, with 10 bases between. CDR3: CASSPFAAAGELFF. The CDR3 nucleotides are TGTGCCAGCTCACCATTCGCCGCGGCCGGGGAGCTGTTTTTT. The variable domain in full, completed from reference TRBV18 and TRBJ2-2, reads NAGVMQNPRHLVRRRGQEARLRCSPMKGHSHVYWYRQLPEEGLKFMVYLQKENIIDESGMPKERFSAEFPKEGPSILRIQQVVRGDSAAYFCASSPFAAAGELFFGEGSRLTVL.

The chain's CDR3 is CASSVQRGGLYGYTF. CDR3 nucleotide sequence: TGTGCCAGCAGCGTACAGCGAGGGGGTCTCTATGGCTACACCTTC. V is TRBV7-8 and J is TRBJ1-2, with D possibly matching TRBD1 (6 bases). V was shortened by 5 bases and J by 4 bases, with 17 bases between the two germline ends. Germline CDR1 is SGHVS and CDR2 is FQNEAQ. The CDR3 loop spans 15 amino acids.

This clonotype was observed many times. The chain carries TRBV5-1 and TRBJ2-7, with D tentatively TRBD2 (5 bases). Germline CDR1 and CDR2: SGHRS and YFSETQ. The V end lost 4 bases, the J end lost 4 bases, and 18 bases lay between the germline ends. The CDR3 has 15 residues. The CDR3 protein is CASSLEVAGYYEQYF. CDR3 bases: TGCGCCAGCAGCCTGGAGGTGGCAGGTTATTACGAGCAGTACTTC.

This clonotype was recorded a few times. A clone one base away is much larger, so this may be a read error. This rearrangement joins TRBV11-1 to TRBJ1-2, with 10 positions matching TRBD1. The germline gives CDR1 SGHAT, CDR2 FQDESV (reference sequence). V trimming: 5 bases; J trimming: 6 bases; junction bases outside the gene matches: 9. This CDR3 has 15 residues. CDR3 DNA sequence: TGTGCCAGCAGCCTCGCGAGGACAGGGGGACATGGCTACACCTTC. Translated: CASSLARTGGHGYTF.

The chain joins TRBV7-8 to TRBJ2-3; D call uncertain. V gave up 5 bases and J gave up 1 base, with 13 bases separating them. This CDR3 contains 15 residues. Germline assignment: CDR1 SGHVS and CDR2 FQNEAQ. CDR3 amino acids: CASSDDSMGTDTQYF. CDR3 coding DNA: TGTGCCAGCAGCGACGACTCGATGGGCACAGATACGCAGTATTTT.

This clonotype was observed a handful of times. CDR3 protein: CASRPRQGTEAFF. CDR3 in DNA: TGTGCCAGCAGGCCAAGGCAGGGAACTGAAGCTTTCTTT. The chain couples TRBV12-3 or TRBV12-4 to TRBJ1-1, with a tentative D call TRBD1 (5 bases). This CDR3 is 13 amino acids long. V dropped 6 bases and J dropped 5 bases, with 13 bases sitting between them.

This clonotype occurred many times. The V and J genes are TRBV7-2 and TRBJ1-3; D remains unclear. CDR3 size: 15 residues. The V end was cut by 1 base, the J end by 4 bases, with 11 bases between. CDR1 and CDR2 (germline): SGHTA, FQGNSA. As DNA, the CDR3 is TGTGCCAGCAGCTTAGGTGACCCGAGGGGAAACACCATATATTTT. It specifies CASSLGDPRGNTIYF.

The CDR3 DNA is TGTGCCAGCAGCTTAGAGGGACAGGGGGCAAGTGGCTACACCTTC. Protein: CASSLEGQGASGYTF. The genes are TRBV7-9 and TRBJ1-2, with TRBD1 identical over 12 bases. The CDR3 extends over 15 amino acids. CDR1 is SEHNR, CDR2 FQNEAQ, per germline (reference sequence). V lost 1 base, J lost 7 bases, and 4 bases stayed unmatched.

This clonotype was seen ten or more times. The V and J genes are TRBV3-1 and TRBJ2-1, with unresolved D. The CDR3 is 16 amino acids. V lost 1 base to trimming and J lost 2 bases, with 12 bases between them. Germline V gene sequence: CDR1 LGHDT, CDR2 YNNKEL (reference sequence). For the CDR3, the DNA is TGTGCCAGCAGCCAAGGGCCCAGGCCCCCCTACAATGAGCAGTTCTTC. Its protein product is CASSQGPRPPYNEQFF.

A few counts support this clonotype. The gene calls are TRBV5-1 and TRBJ1-1; D gene uncertain. The germline gives CDR1 SGHRS, CDR2 YFSETQ. The CDR3 totals 13 residues. Trimming left V 0 bases short and J 7 bases short, with 10 bases between. The CDR3 loop is CASSLGSGIEAFF. The CDR3 DNA sequence: TGCGCCAGCAGCTTGGGTTCCGGTATTGAAGCTTTCTTT.

This clonotype was observed many times. This chain uses TRBV11-2 with TRBJ1-1; a weak D match, TRBD1 (6 bases). This CDR3 is built from 15 residues. Trimming took off 4 bases at V and 4 bases at J, with 16 bases between the two ends. Germline V gene lookup returns CDR1 SGHAT and CDR2 FQNNGV. Here the CDR3 DNA reads TGTGCCAGCAGCTCACCGGGAAGGGGGGCCACTGAAGCTTTCTTT. Its translation: CASSSPGRGATEAFF.

This clonotype was observed a handful of times. The chain combines TRBV6-2 or TRBV6-3 with TRBJ1-6; D uncertain. The CDR3 is made up of 15 amino acids. Germline CDR1 and CDR2: MNHEY and SVGEGT. Trimming cost V 6 bases and J 10 bases, with 19 bases left between them. This CDR3 is CASSLQLGGTSPLHF. CDR3 in DNA: TGTGCCAGCAGCCTACAACTGGGCGGAACATCACCCCTCCACTTT.

This clonotype was counted many times. The genes are TRBV6-1 and TRBJ1-1; D is possibly TRBD1 (6 bases). V was cut by 9 bases and J by 3 bases, with 17 bases left in between. The germline V gene has CDR1 MNHNS and CDR2 SASEGT. The CDR3 spans 14 residues. The CDR3: CASFRGGKDTEAFF. Written as DNA, the CDR3 is TGTGCCAGTTTTCGAGGGGGGAAGGACACTGAAGCTTTCTTT.

This clonotype appeared a few times. The chain joins TRBV4-2 to TRBJ1-5; the match to TRBD1 covers 10 bases. The CDR3 has 16 residues. Germline CDR1 LGHNA, CDR2 YNFKEQ. V was clipped by 3 bases and J by 3 bases; unmatched bases: 5. The CDR3 sequence: CASSQRTGGNNQPQHF. CDR3 sequence (DNA): TGTGCCAGCAGCCAGAGGACAGGGGGAAACAATCAGCCCCAGCATTTT.

This clonotype was counted a few times. The V and J genes are TRBV6-1 and TRBJ1-1, with 8 bases fitting TRBD1. The V gene's germline CDR1 is MNHNS and CDR2 SASEGT. J was trimmed by 0 bases and V by 5 bases; bases with no gene match: 8. The length of the CDR3 is 16 residues. This CDR3 reads CASSTGQALMNTEAFF. Written as DNA, the CDR3 is TGTGCCAGCAGTACGGGACAGGCCCTCATGAACACTGAAGCTTTCTTT.